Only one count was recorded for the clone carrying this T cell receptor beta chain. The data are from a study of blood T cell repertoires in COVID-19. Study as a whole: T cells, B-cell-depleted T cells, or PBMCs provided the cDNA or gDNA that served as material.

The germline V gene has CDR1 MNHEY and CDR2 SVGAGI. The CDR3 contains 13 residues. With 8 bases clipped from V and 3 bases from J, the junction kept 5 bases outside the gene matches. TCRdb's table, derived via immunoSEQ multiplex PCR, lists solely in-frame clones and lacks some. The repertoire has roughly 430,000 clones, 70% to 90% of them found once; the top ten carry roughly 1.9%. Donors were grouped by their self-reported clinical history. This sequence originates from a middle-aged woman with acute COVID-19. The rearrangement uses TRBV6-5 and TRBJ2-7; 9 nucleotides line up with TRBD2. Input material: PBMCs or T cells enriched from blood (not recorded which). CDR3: CASSAGGIYEQYF. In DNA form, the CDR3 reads TGTGCCAGCTCAGCGGGGGGCATCTACGAGCAGTACTTC.